Described below is a single T cell receptor (beta chain) sequence and its context. The CDR3 has 15 amino acids. Per the germline V gene, CDR1 is SGHNT and CDR2 is YYREEE (reference sequence). The V and J ends lost 2 bases and 9 bases, in that order; junction bases with no gene match: 11. This sample is part of a study of shared clonotypes between healthy human individuals. The repertoire was sequenced with immunoSEQ multiplex PCR; TCRdb's copy has only in-frame clones and lacks some. Found here are about 2.4 million clones, over 85% of them singletons; the top ten hold roughly 0.39%. V and J are TRBV5-4 and TRBJ2-4; TRBD1 matches 7 bases. Sequences were obtained from naive CD4+ T cells from PBMCs. The subset was: CD45RA+ positively selected. The receptor comes from a man in his late teens or twenties in good health. Some clones in this sample may be carry-over from other donors' samples. CDR3 DNA sequence: TGTGCCAGCAGCTTCTCCGCTGACAGGGCGAGCATTCAGTACTTC. This gives the protein CASSFSADRASIQYF.